These 27 T cell receptor beta chains came from one sample sequenced in a study of cytomegalovirus exposure and HLA in healthy donors. 60 Vbeta and 13 Jbeta primers were used in PCR. TCRdb's table, derived via immunoSEQ multiplex PCR, lists solely in-frame clones and lacks some. The top ten hold more than 3% of the sample, which has 85,000 to 100,000 clones, approximately 80% seen once. The material sequenced was PBMCs. The receptors here all came from a man in his forties or fifties in good health and CMV-seronegative.

In this sample, this clone turned up once. The V and J genes are TRBV5-1 and TRBJ1-4; possible D gene TRBD1, 5 bases. The CDR3 contains 15 residues. The V gene lost 4 bases and the J gene lost 8 bases, with 18 bases spanning the gap. Per germline, CDR1 SGHRS and CDR2 YFSETQ. The CDR3 DNA is TGCGCCAGCAGCCGGGACGGACTAGCGAAGGAAAAACTGTTTTTT. Its translation is CASSRDGLAKEKLFF.

The chain couples TRBV5-1 to TRBJ2-7; 9 bases fit TRBD2. CDR3 length: 15 residues. J lost 6 bases, V lost 2 bases, and 9 bases had no gene match. Germline assignment: CDR1 SGHRS and CDR2 YFSETQ. In DNA form, the CDR3 reads TGCGCCAGCAGCTTAGGAGCGGGGGGCACTGGCGAGCAGTACTTC. The encoded protein is CASSLGAGGTGEQYF.

The chain links TRBV6-4 to TRBJ2-1, with 11 bases fitting TRBD2. The CDR3 extends over 15 amino acids. V gave up 3 bases and J gave up 6 bases; unmatched junction bases: 4. Germline CDR1 reads MRHNA; CDR2 reads SNTAGT. CDR3 sequence reads: CASSEDSGGANEQFF. The DNA for the CDR3 is TGTGCCAGCAGTGAGGATAGCGGGGGGGCCAATGAGCAGTTCTTC.

This clone turned up a few times. The gene calls are TRBV2 and TRBJ1-1; D is perhaps TRBD1 (5 bases). The CDR3 extends over 14 amino acids. Germline CDR1 is SNHLY and CDR2 is FYNNEI. V was shortened by 4 bases and J by 5 bases, with 14 bases between the two germline ends. The CDR3 coding sequence is TGTGCCAGCAGTGTGCGGGGACGGGGGACTGAAGCTTTCTTT. This translates into CASSVRGRGTEAFF.

The genes are TRBV7-8 and TRBJ2-2; tentative D call: TRBD1 (6 bases). Germline V CDR1 and CDR2: SGHVS, FQNEAQ. Trimming left V 0 bases short and J 6 bases short, with 14 bases between. CDR3 length: 16 amino acids. The CDR3 DNA follows: TGTGCCAGCAGCTTAGCGCAGGGTCAGGGGCCCGGGGAGCTGTTTTTT. Its protein product is CASSLAQGQGPGELFF.

This clone was counted between two and nine times. The chain joins TRBV5-1 to TRBJ2-7, with 13 bases lining up with TRBD2. The germline gives CDR1 SGHRS, CDR2 YFSETQ. The CDR3 is 16 amino acids. Losses at the gene ends were 3 bases for V and 5 bases for J; bases not matched to a gene: 8. The CDR3 region has the DNA TGCGCCAGCAGCTCCTCGACTAGCGGGAGGACCAACGAGCAGTACTTC. This translates into CASSSSTSGRTNEQYF.

This sequence joins TRBV9 and TRBJ2-3; a weak D match, TRBD1 (6 bases). CDR3 length equals 15 residues. In germline, CDR1 is SGDLS, CDR2 YYNGEE. V was trimmed by 5 bases and J by 1 base, leaving 14 bases between them. The CDR3 DNA reads TGTGCCAGCAGTGCTCAGGGGAGCCGCACAGATACGCAGTATTTT. As protein: CASSAQGSRTDTQYF.

This clone has more than one count but fewer than ten. The rearrangement uses TRBV30 and TRBJ1-2; a weak D match, TRBD1 (6 bases). V dropped 0 bases and J dropped 3 bases, with 11 bases sitting between them. Germline V lookup: CDR1 GTSNPN, CDR2 SVGIG (reference sequence). This CDR3 comprises 14 residues. The CDR3 DNA follows: TGTGCCTGGAGTGTACAGGGAGGGTACTATGGCTACACCTTC. It is translated as CAWSVQGGYYGYTF.

This CDR3 is CASSLGTGGSYNSPLHF. In DNA form, the CDR3 reads TGTGCCAGCAGCTTAGGGACAGGGGGCTCCTATAATTCACCCCTCCACTTT. The chain joins TRBV11-2 to TRBJ1-6; the match to TRBD1 covers 10 bases. Germline CDR1 is SGHAT and CDR2 is FQNNGV. V was clipped by 1 base and J by 0 bases; unmatched bases: 0. This CDR3 is built from 17 residues.

This clone was recorded a few times. V usage is TRBV30 and J usage is TRBJ1-6; 9 nucleotides agree with TRBD1. The CDR3 sequence is 14 residues long. Germline V CDR1 and CDR2: GTSNPN, SVGIG (reference sequence). V trimming: 2 bases; J trimming: 7 bases; junction bases outside the gene matches: 3. CDR3 nucleotide sequence: TGTGCCTGGAGTATTGGACAGGGGAATTCACCCCTCCACTTT. Translating gives CAWSIGQGNSPLHF.

The V and J genes are TRBV28 and TRBJ1-6; 10 bases fit TRBD1. Germline V gives CDR1 MDHEN, CDR2 SYDVKM. This CDR3 has 15 amino acids. The J segment lost 5 bases and the V segment lost 8 bases, leaving 6 bases of the junction unmatched. Here the CDR3 DNA reads TGTGCCAGCGACCCGGGACAGGGGAATAATTCACCCCTCCACTTT. Its protein is CASDPGQGNNSPLHF. Drawing the rest from reference TRBV28 and TRBJ1-6, the complete variable domain is DVKVTQSSRYLVKRTGEKVFLECVQDMDHENMFWYRQDPGLGLRLIYFSYDVKMKEKGDIPEGYSVSREKKERFSLILESASTNQTSMYLCASDPGQGNNSPLHFGNGTRLTVT.

This rearrangement joins TRBV5-1 to TRBJ2-7; TRBD2 matches at 14 bases. The germline V gene has CDR1 SGHRS and CDR2 YFSETQ. Losses at the gene ends were 3 bases for V and 3 bases for J; bases not matched to a gene: 14. The CDR3 runs 19 residues. Here the CDR3 reads CASSYGTSGSVPTGYEQYF. CDR3 DNA sequence: TGCGCCAGCAGCTACGGGACTAGCGGGAGCGTACCGACGGGCTACGAGCAGTACTTC.

V gene TRBV19 combines with J gene TRBJ2-7, with TRBD1 matching over 7 bases. This CDR3 is built from 17 residues. V trimming: 4 bases; J trimming: 0 bases; junction bases outside the gene matches: 12. From germline, CDR1 is LNHDA and CDR2 SQIVND (reference sequence). CDR3 DNA: TGTGCCAGTAGTAGAGACCCTCCGGGACAGCTCTCCTACGAGCAGTACTTC. It yields the protein CASSRDPPGQLSYEQYF.

The chain uses TRBV28 and TRBJ1-2, with a weak D call TRBD1 (5 bases). V gave up 8 bases and J gave up 5 bases, with 18 bases separating them. The germline gives CDR1 MDHEN, CDR2 SYDVKM. The CDR3 extends over 14 amino acids. The CDR3 here is CASGETAPGYGYTF. As DNA, the CDR3 is TGTGCCAGCGGAGAGACAGCGCCCGGGTATGGCTACACCTTC.

The chain recombines TRBV7-9 with TRBJ2-1; 9 bases agree with TRBD1. The CDR3 extends over 15 amino acids. The V segment lost 4 bases and the J segment 12 bases; nucleotides outside the gene matches: 13. Germline V CDR1 and CDR2: SEHNR, FQNEAQ (reference sequence). The CDR3: CASSYWDRAPNMQFF. The CDR3 coding sequence is TGTGCCAGCAGCTACTGGGACAGGGCGCCCAATATGCAGTTCTTC.

Concerning this clone itself: At one boundary the junction diverges from the germline segment, which might be a read error. This chain uses TRBV2 with TRBJ2-7, with D possibly being TRBD2 (5 bases). This CDR3 has 13 residues. Germline V CDR1 and CDR2: SNHLY, FYNNEI. The CDR3 sequence: CASREDYSYEQYF. In nucleotides, the CDR3 is TGTGCCAGCAGGGAAGACTATTCCTACGAGCAGTACTTC.

Note on this clone: One end of the junction does not line up with germline, which may come from a read error. The chain employs TRBV6-6 and TRBJ1-1, with a possible D match to TRBD1 (6 bases). CDR1 is MNHNY and CDR2 is SVGAGI in the germline V gene (reference sequence). There are 15 residues in the CDR3. The chain's CDR3 is CASSDSGARSAEAFF. The CDR3 bases are TGTGCCAGCAGTGACTCAGGGGCTCGATCCGCTGAAGCTTTCTTT.

The CDR3 DNA reads TGTGCCTGGAGTGAGGAACAGGTGCGGGAGCAGTACTTC. It encodes CAWSEEQVREQYF. The J gene is TRBJ2-7, the V gene TRBV30, with D possibly TRBD1 on 5 matching bases. Germline lookup yields CDR1 GTSNPN and CDR2 SVGIG (reference sequence). With 1 base removed from V and 7 bases from J, the gap between germline ends came to 14 bases. The CDR3 length is 13 residues.

The chain has TRBV5-1 and TRBJ2-1, with D possibly TRBD1 on 6 matching bases. Germline V CDR1 and CDR2: SGHRS, YFSETQ. Trimming cost V 0 bases and J 5 bases, with 15 bases left between them. The CDR3 sequence is 16 residues long. The CDR3, as DNA: TGCGCCAGCAGCTTGGCTACAGGGAGTGTCCACAATGAGCAGTTCTTC. It is translated as CASSLATGSVHNEQFF.

The chain employs TRBV25-1 and TRBJ2-7; TRBD1 matches at 7 bases. Germline CDR1 MGHDK, CDR2 SYGVNS. Trimming took 4 bases from V and 4 from J; bases not matched to a gene: 7. The CDR3 runs to 14 residues. CDR3 DNA: TGTGCCAGCAGTGGGGACAGCATTCGTTACGAGCAGTACTTC. Translated, it gives CASSGDSIRYEQYF.

V gene TRBV2 combines with J gene TRBJ2-2, with TRBD1 identical over 7 bases. Per the germline V gene, CDR1 is SNHLY and CDR2 is FYNNEI. The CDR3 has 16 amino acids. The J segment lost 5 bases and the V segment lost 2 bases, leaving 8 bases of the junction unmatched. CDR3 amino acids: CASSESGQALTGELFF. The CDR3 DNA is TGTGCCAGCAGTGAATCCGGACAGGCGCTGACCGGGGAGCTGTTTTTT.

V and J are TRBV7-9 and TRBJ1-5, with D unresolved. Germline lookup yields CDR1 SEHNR and CDR2 FQNEAQ (reference sequence). CDR3 size: 13 residues. The germline V and J ends were trimmed by 1 base and 7 bases, with 8 bases remaining between them. In nucleotides, the CDR3 is TGTGCCAGCAGCTTAGGCCAGGCCCAGCCCCAGCATTTT. As protein: CASSLGQAQPQHF.

This clone was seen a single time. The chain couples TRBV7-2 to TRBJ2-3; TRBD2 matches 9 bases. The CDR3 length is 15 residues. Germline assignment: CDR1 SGHTA and CDR2 FQGNSA. The V segment lost 5 bases and the J segment 8 bases; nucleotides outside the gene matches: 11. The CDR3 sequence is CASSLMRGGGGTQYF. The CDR3 DNA is TGTGCCAGCAGCCTGATGCGGGGGGGAGGGGGTACGCAGTATTTT.

This chain uses TRBV6-4 with TRBJ2-3, with a weak D call TRBD2 (5 bases). The CDR3 consists of 14 residues. Germline-derived CDR1 and CDR2 are MRHNA and SNTAGT. The V and J ends lost 3 bases and 0 bases respectively, with 7 bases between them. CDR3 nucleotide sequence: TGTGCCAGCAGTGATTCGGGAAGCACAGATACGCAGTATTTT. Translation: CASSDSGSTDTQYF.

The rearrangement links TRBV18 to TRBJ2-7; the match to TRBD2 covers 10 bases. Germline V gene lookup returns CDR1 KGHSH and CDR2 LQKENI. V dropped 2 bases and J dropped 2; count of bases not matched to a gene: 6. The CDR3 covers 16 residues. CDR3 DNA: TGTGCCAGCTCACCATATCGGACTAGCGGCACCTACGAGCAGTACTTC. Its protein is CASSPYRTSGTYEQYF.

The chain carries TRBV28 and TRBJ1-1; TRBD1 aligns across 10 bases. Germline V CDR1 and CDR2: MDHEN, SYDVKM. This CDR3 has 14 residues. The V gene end was trimmed by 3 bases and the J gene end by 5 bases; junction bases not matched to a gene: 3. The CDR3 DNA reads as TGTGCCAGCAGTTTGGGACAGGGGAGAACTGAAGCTTTCTTT. Translated: CASSLGQGRTEAFF.

The chain is built from TRBV6-4 and TRBJ1-6, with 7 bases that match TRBD1. This CDR3 has 15 amino acids. Germline assignment: CDR1 MRHNA and CDR2 SNTAGT. Trimming removed 6 bases from V and 6 bases from J; junction bases left unmatched: 8. The CDR3 region is CASSETGTGNSPLHF. The CDR3 coding sequence is TGTGCCAGCAGCGAGACAGGGACGGGTAATTCACCCCTCCACTTT.